The 23 T cell receptor beta chains below come from one sample, sequenced in a study of blood T cell repertoires in COVID-19. Only in-frame clones appear in the TCRdb table, and some are missing; sequencing was by immunoSEQ multiplex PCR. Of about 200,000 clones in the sample, roughly nine tenths are singletons; the top ten hold about 9.4%. What was sequenced was peripheral blood. These receptors came from a woman in her 50s with COVID-19, enrolled during active disease.

This chain connects TRBV10-3 to TRBJ1-6, with 10 bases lining up with TRBD1. Per the germline V gene, CDR1 is ENHRY and CDR2 is SYGVKD. The CDR3 spans 15 residues. Trimming at V came to 6 bases and at J to 11 bases, leaving 10 bases not matched to a gene. The CDR3 sequence is CAIRGQGYSRAPLHF. In DNA, the CDR3 is TGTGCCATCAGGGGACAGGGGTACTCTAGGGCACCCCTCCACTTT.

The rearrangement joins TRBV4-1 to TRBJ2-7; 8 nucleotides agree with TRBD1. Germline trimming cut 4 bases from V and 4 bases from J; bases unmatched to any gene: 12. Germline assignment: CDR1 MGHRA and CDR2 YSYEKL. The CDR3 sequence is 16 residues long. CDR3: CASSLINQGAIYEQYV. CDR3 nucleotides: TGCGCCAGCAGCCTTATCAATCAGGGGGCTATTTACGAGCAGTACGTC.

J is TRBJ2-5 and V is TRBV9, with TRBD2 as a possible D gene (5 bases). The CDR3 length is 14 residues. Between the trimmed V and J ends, which lost 4 bases and 5 bases, there was a span of 15 bases. Germline CDR1 reads SGDLS; CDR2 reads YYNGEE. The CDR3 nucleotides read TGTGCCAGCAGCCCTGTGGGTAGCGACGAGACCCAGTACTTC. The encoded protein is CASSPVGSDETQYF.

The chain has TRBV5-8 and TRBJ2-7, with D maybe TRBD2 (6 bases). Trimming cost V 2 bases and J 0 bases, with 15 bases left between them. CDR1 SGHTS and CDR2 YDEGEE come from the germline V gene. The CDR3 has 16 amino acids. The CDR3 loop reads CASSFFGTEGSYEQYF. CDR3 sequence (DNA): TGTGCCAGCAGCTTCTTCGGGACGGAGGGCTCCTACGAGCAGTACTTC.

This sequence joins TRBV5-1 and TRBJ2-2, with D maybe TRBD2 (6 bases). The CDR3 contains 15 residues. CDR1 and CDR2 from the germline V gene are SGHRS and YFSETQ. V lost 7 bases and J 4 bases, leaving 17 bases between the germline ends. The CDR3 DNA reads as TGCGCCAGCTCAGAAAAGGCGGGGAGCACCGGGGAGCTGTTTTTT. Translated: CASSEKAGSTGELFF.

The V and J genes are TRBV6-6 and TRBJ2-7; tentative D call: TRBD2 (6 bases). Trimming pared 5 bases from V and 2 bases from J, leaving 13 bases between. CDR1 MNHNY and CDR2 SVGAGI come from the germline V gene (reference sequence). CDR3 size: 14 residues. The CDR3 loop is CASSPPGLPYEQYV. The CDR3 bases are TGTGCCAGCAGTCCTCCCGGACTACCCTACGAGCAGTACGTC.

This chain connects TRBV2 to TRBJ1-5; D is uncertain. The CDR3 runs 14 residues. Germline CDR1 and CDR2: SNHLY and FYNNEI. V gave up 2 bases and J gave up 3 bases, with 8 bases separating them. In DNA form, the CDR3 reads TGTGCCAGCAGTGAATACATAAACAATCAGCCCCAGCATTTT. Amino acid sequence: CASSEYINNQPQHF.

The chain combines TRBV5-1 with TRBJ2-1; 11 positions match TRBD2. With 1 base clipped from V and 6 bases from J, the junction kept 0 bases outside the gene matches. The CDR3 totals 14 residues. The germline V gene has CDR1 SGHRS and CDR2 YFSETQ. CDR3 sequence reads: CASSLTSGGNEQFF. As DNA, the CDR3 is TGCGCCAGCAGCTTGACTAGCGGGGGCAATGAGCAGTTCTTC.

The sample holds a few counts of this clone. This chain joins TRBV19 and TRBJ1-3; the D gene is possibly TRBD1 (5 bases). Germline assignment: CDR1 LNHDA and CDR2 SQIVND (reference sequence). The CDR3 contains 17 residues. Deletions cut 3 bases from V and 0 bases from J, with 15 bases between. The CDR3 loop reads CASSMSTGANSGNTIYF. The CDR3 nucleotides read TGTGCCAGTAGTATGAGTACAGGTGCCAACTCTGGAAACACCATATATTTT.

This chain joins TRBV27 and TRBJ1-5, with 9 positions matching TRBD1. The V gene's germline CDR1 is MNHEY and CDR2 SMNVEV (reference sequence). The V segment lost 0 bases and the J segment 7 bases; nucleotides outside the gene matches: 10. CDR3 size: 17 residues. The CDR3 loop is CASSLSRDREGRQPQHF. CDR3 bases: TGTGCCAGCAGTTTATCTAGGGACAGGGAAGGGAGGCAGCCCCAGCATTTT.

CDR3 loop: CAPRGGEYNEQFF. CDR3 sequence (DNA): TGTGCCCCCCGGGGGGGAGAATACAATGAGCAGTTCTTC. The chain carries TRBV25-1 and TRBJ2-1; 8 bases map to TRBD2. The CDR3 has 13 residues. Germline CDR1 is MGHDK and CDR2 is SYGVNS. V lost 11 bases to trimming and J lost 4 bases; unmatched junction nucleotides: 7.

This chain joins TRBV19 and TRBJ1-2; unclear D gene. V lost 7 bases and J lost 0, with 9 bases in between. Germline V gene lookup returns CDR1 LNHDA and CDR2 SQIVND (reference sequence). This CDR3 region has 13 residues. CDR3 nucleotides: TGTGCCAGTAATAGCCAGCCTAACTATGGCTACACCTTC. This translates into CASNSQPNYGYTF.

This clone was seen a handful of times. The V call is TRBV5-1, the J call TRBJ2-7; tentative D call: TRBD1 (7 bases). The CDR3 is 15 residues long. Trimming removed 5 bases from V and 1 base from J, with 16 bases in between. Germline lookup yields CDR1 SGHRS and CDR2 YFSETQ. The CDR3 region is CASRRGDSSSYEQYF. DNA of the CDR3: TGCGCCAGCAGGAGGGGGGACAGTTCTTCCTACGAGCAGTACTTC.

This chain uses TRBV11-2 with TRBJ2-3, with D possibly matching TRBD2 (6 bases). The CDR3 is 14 amino acids. Looked up from germline, CDR1 is SGHAT and CDR2 is FQNNGV. With 6 bases removed from V and 2 bases from J, the gap between germline ends came to 12 bases. CDR3 nucleotides: TGTGCCAGCAGGGCGGAGGGCTACACAGATACGCAGTATTTT. Protein product: CASRAEGYTDTQYF. The entire variable domain, with the rest obtained from reference TRBV11-2 and TRBJ2-3, is as follows: EAGVAQSPRYKIIEKRQSVAFWCNPISGHATLYWYQQILGQGPKLLIQFQNNGVVDDSQLPKDRFSAERLKGVDSTLKIQPAKLEDSAVYLCASRAEGYTDTQYFGPGTRLTVL.

The chain recombines TRBV19 with TRBJ1-5; the D gene is possibly TRBD1 (6 bases). V shed 3 bases and J shed 7 bases, with 10 bases lying between them. Germline V gene sequence: CDR1 LNHDA, CDR2 SQIVND (reference sequence). CDR3 length: 13 amino acids. CDR3 region: CASSIQGSQPQHF. In DNA, the CDR3 is TGTGCCAGTAGTATCCAGGGGAGCCAGCCCCAGCATTTT.

The chain combines TRBV9 with TRBJ1-2; 7 nucleotides match TRBD1. The CDR3 is 14 residues long. J lost 1 base, V lost 4 bases, and 4 bases had no gene match. CDR1 and CDR2 from the germline V gene are SGDLS and YYNGEE. CDR3 loop: CASSPGDSNYGYTF. The CDR3 DNA reads as TGTGCCAGCAGCCCAGGGGACAGTAACTATGGCTACACCTTC.

The sample holds one count of this clone. V and J are TRBV20-1 and TRBJ1-2, with TRBD1 matching over 7 bases. CDR3 length: 16 amino acids. V lost 3 bases and J lost 4; bases outside the gene matches: 14. Looked up from germline, CDR1 is DFQATT and CDR2 is SNEGSKA (reference sequence). DNA for the CDR3: TGCAGTGCTAGTAAGACGTCTCCGGGACAGCTCTATGGCTACACCTTC. It is translated as CSASKTSPGQLYGYTF.

The CDR3 sequence is CASSLARGGGGQFF. In DNA form, the CDR3 reads TGTGCCAGCAGCTTAGCGCGGGGGGGCGGAGGGCAGTTCTTC. The chain has TRBV7-6 and TRBJ2-1; 9 bases are a match to TRBD2. Per the germline V gene, CDR1 is SGHVS and CDR2 is FNYEAQ. This CDR3 is built from 14 residues. V shed 0 bases and J 12 bases; nucleotides not matched to a gene: 6.

The CDR3 loop reads CASSLAGVNTEAFF. CDR3 sequence (DNA): TGTGCCAGCAGTTTGGCAGGTGTGAACACTGAAGCTTTCTTT. The chain carries TRBV27 and TRBJ1-1; D is uncertain. V shed 3 bases and J shed 0 bases, with 8 bases lying between them. The CDR3 is 14 amino acids. Germline V gene lookup returns CDR1 MNHEY and CDR2 SMNVEV (reference sequence).

The J gene is TRBJ1-1, the V gene TRBV6-5; TRBD1 agrees at 7 bases. This CDR3 spans 12 amino acids. CDR1 and CDR2 from the germline V gene are MNHEY and SVGAGI. Losses at the gene ends were 7 bases for V and 11 bases for J; bases not matched to a gene: 10. CDR3 residues: CASNQGVNRAFF. The DNA for the CDR3 is TGTGCCAGCAATCAGGGGGTAAACAGGGCTTTCTTT.

V and J are TRBV5-4 and TRBJ1-3, with 8 bases aligning to TRBD1. The CDR3 spans 16 residues. Trimming at V came to 4 bases and at J to 9 bases, leaving 15 bases not matched to a gene. The germline V gene encodes CDR1 SGHNT and CDR2 YYREEE (reference sequence). CDR3 DNA: TGTGCCAGCAGCCTCCGGACAGGGCCGACATATGGCACCATATATTTT. It encodes CASSLRTGPTYGTIYF.

The rearrangement uses TRBV27 and TRBJ2-3, with 9 bases that match TRBD1. In germline, CDR1 is MNHEY, CDR2 SMNVEV (reference sequence). The CDR3 is 15 amino acids. Unmatched junction bases numbered 7, after V lost 4 bases and J lost 5 bases. The CDR3: CASSSPGQGRDTQYF. The CDR3, as DNA: TGTGCCAGCAGTTCGCCGGGACAGGGAAGAGATACGCAGTATTTT.

This chain joins TRBV5-4 and TRBJ1-1; the D is unclear. The length of the CDR3 is 12 residues. Germline values: CDR1 SGHNT, CDR2 YYREEE (reference sequence). With 1 base removed from V and 6 bases from J, the gap between germline ends came to 7 bases. The CDR3 DNA is TGTGCCAGCAGCTTGCGGGGTGCTGAAGCTTTCTTT. This sequence encodes CASSLRGAEAFF.